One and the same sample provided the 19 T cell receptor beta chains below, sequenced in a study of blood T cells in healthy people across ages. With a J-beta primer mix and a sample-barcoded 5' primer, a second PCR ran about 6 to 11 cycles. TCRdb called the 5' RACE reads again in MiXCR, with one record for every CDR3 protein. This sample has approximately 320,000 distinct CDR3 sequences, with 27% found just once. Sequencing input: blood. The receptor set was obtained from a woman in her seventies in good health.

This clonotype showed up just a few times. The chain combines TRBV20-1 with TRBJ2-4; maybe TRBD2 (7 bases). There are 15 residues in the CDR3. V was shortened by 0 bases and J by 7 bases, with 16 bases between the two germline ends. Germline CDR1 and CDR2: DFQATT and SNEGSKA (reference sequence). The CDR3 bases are TGCAGTGCTAGAGACCCCGAGGGGGAGGGGAACATTCAGTACTTC. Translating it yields CSARDPEGEGNIQYF.

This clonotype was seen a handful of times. CDR3 sequence reads: CASSARTDLSSYNEQFF. Written as DNA, the CDR3 is TGCGCCAGCAGCGCCCGGACTGACCTAAGCTCCTACAATGAGCAGTTCTTC. The rearrangement links TRBV4-1 to TRBJ2-1, with D possibly matching TRBD2 (5 bases). Germline CDR1 and CDR2: MGHRA and YSYEKL. The CDR3 spans 17 residues. V lost 5 bases and J lost 0, with 17 bases in between.

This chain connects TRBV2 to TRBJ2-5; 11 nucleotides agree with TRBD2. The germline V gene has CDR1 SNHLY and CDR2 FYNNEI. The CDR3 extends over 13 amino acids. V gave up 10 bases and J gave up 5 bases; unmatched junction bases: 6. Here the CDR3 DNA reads TGTGCCAATAGCGGGAGGGCCAGTGAGACCCAGTACTTC. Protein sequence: CANSGRASETQYF.

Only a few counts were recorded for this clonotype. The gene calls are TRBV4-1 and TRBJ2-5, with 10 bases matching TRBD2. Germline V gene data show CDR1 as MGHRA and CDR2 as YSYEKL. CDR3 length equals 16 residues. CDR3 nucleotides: TGCGCTTCCCGCCGGGGTAGCGGGGGGTCCCAAGAGACCCAGTACTTC. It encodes CASRRGSGGSQETQYF.

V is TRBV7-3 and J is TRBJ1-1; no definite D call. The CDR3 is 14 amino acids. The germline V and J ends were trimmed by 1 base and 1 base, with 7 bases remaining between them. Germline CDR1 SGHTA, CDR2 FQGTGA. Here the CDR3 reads CASSLNPGNTEAFF. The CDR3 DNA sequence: TGTGCCAGCAGCTTAAATCCGGGGAACACTGAAGCTTTCTTT.

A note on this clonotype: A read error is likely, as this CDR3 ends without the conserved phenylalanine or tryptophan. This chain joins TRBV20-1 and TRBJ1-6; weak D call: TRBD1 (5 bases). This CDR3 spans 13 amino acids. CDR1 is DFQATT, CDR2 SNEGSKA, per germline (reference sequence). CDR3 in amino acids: CGTRVSYNSPLHL. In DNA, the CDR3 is TGCGGTACCAGGGTTTCCTATAATTCACCCCTCCACCTT.

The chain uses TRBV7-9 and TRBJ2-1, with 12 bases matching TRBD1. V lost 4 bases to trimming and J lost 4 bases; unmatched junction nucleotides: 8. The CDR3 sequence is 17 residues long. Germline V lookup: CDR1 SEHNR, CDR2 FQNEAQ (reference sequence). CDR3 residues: CASSSPGQGARYNEQFF. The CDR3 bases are TGTGCCAGCAGCTCGCCGGGACAGGGGGCGCGGTACAATGAGCAGTTCTTC.

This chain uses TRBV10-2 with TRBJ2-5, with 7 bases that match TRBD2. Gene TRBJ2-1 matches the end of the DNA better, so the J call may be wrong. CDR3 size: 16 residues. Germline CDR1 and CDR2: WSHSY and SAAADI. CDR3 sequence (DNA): TGCGCCAGCAGTGAACGAGGCAGGGAGGGTTCCAATGAGCAGTTCTTC. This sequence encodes CASSERGREGSNEQFF.

This CDR3 reads CASSLLGSGGKRTDTQYF. The CDR3 nucleotides read TGTGCCAGCAGTTTATTGGGTAGCGGAGGAAAACGCACAGATACGCAGTATTTT. The rearrangement links TRBV27 to TRBJ2-3; D is perhaps TRBD2 (6 bases). This CDR3 is 18 amino acids long. CDR1 and CDR2 (germline): MNHEY, SMNVEV (reference sequence). The V end lost 1 base, the J end lost 1 base, and 18 bases lay between the germline ends.

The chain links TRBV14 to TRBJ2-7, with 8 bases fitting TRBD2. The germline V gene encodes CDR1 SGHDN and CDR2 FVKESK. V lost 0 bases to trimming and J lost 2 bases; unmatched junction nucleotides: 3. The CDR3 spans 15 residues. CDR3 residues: CASSQESGGTYEQYF. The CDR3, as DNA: TGTGCCAGCAGCCAAGAAAGCGGGGGAACCTACGAGCAGTACTTC. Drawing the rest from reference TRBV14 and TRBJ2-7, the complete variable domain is EAGVTQFPSHSVIEKGQTVTLRCDPISGHDNLYWYRRVMGKEIKFLLHFVKESKQDESGMPNNRFLAERTGGTYSTLKVQPAELEDSGVYFCASSQESGGTYEQYFGPGTRLTVT.

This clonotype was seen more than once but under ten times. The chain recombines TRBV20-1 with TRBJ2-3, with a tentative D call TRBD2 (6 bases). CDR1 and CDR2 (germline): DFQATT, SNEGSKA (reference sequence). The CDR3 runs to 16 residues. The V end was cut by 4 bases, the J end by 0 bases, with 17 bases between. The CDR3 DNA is TGCAGTGCTAACGGGAGATTTAGATCTAGCACAGATACGCAGTATTTT. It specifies CSANGRFRSSTDTQYF.

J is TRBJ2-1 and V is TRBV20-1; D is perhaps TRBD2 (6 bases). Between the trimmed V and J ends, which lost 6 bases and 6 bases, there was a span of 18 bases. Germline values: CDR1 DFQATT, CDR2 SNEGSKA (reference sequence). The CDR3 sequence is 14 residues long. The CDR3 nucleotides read TGCAGTGCGCTCGGAGGGGTTGGGGGCAATGAGCAGTTCTTC. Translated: CSALGGVGGNEQFF.

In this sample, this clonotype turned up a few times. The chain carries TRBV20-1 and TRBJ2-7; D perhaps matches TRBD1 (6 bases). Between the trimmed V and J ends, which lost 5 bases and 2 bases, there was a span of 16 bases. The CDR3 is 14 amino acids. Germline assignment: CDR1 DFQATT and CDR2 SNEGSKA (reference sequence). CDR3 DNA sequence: TGCAGTGCTGCGGCAGGGGTCCCTCCCTACGAGCAGTACTTC. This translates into CSAAAGVPPYEQYF.

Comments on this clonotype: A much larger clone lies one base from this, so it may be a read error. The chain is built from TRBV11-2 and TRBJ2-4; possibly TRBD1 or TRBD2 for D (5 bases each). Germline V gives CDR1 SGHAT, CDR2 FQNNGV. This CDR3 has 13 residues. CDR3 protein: CASSFRDPNTQYF. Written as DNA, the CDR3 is TGTGCCAGCAGCTTCCGGGACCCTAACACTCAGTACTTC.

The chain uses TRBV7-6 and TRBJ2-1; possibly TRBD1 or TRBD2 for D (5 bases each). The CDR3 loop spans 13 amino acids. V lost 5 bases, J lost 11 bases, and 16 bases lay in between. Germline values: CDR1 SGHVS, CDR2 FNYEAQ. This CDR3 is CASSPGTPSQQFF. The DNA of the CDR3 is TGTGCCAGCAGCCCGGGGACCCCGTCTCAGCAGTTCTTC.

CDR3 sequence (DNA): TGTGCCACCAGCAGCCAAGAGACCCAGTACTTC. Amino acid sequence: CATSSQETQYF. The rearrangement joins TRBV15 to TRBJ2-5; D ambiguous. CDR3 length: 11 amino acids. Germline V lookup: CDR1 LNHNV, CDR2 YYDKDF (reference sequence). V shed 3 bases and J shed 1 base, with 0 bases lying between them.

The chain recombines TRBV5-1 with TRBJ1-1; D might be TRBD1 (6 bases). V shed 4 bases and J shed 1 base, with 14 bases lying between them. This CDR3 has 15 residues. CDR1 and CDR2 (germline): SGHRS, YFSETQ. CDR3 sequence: CASSDLNRANTEAFF. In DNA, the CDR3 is TGCGCCAGCAGCGACCTTAACAGGGCGAACACTGAAGCTTTCTTT.

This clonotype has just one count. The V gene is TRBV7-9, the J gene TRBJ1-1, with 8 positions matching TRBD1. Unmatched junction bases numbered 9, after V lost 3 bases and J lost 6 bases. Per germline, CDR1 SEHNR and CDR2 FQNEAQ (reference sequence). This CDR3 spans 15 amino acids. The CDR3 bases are TGTGCCAGCAGCTTTGCGGACAGGGAATACTCTGAAGCTTTCTTT. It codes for CASSFADREYSEAFF.

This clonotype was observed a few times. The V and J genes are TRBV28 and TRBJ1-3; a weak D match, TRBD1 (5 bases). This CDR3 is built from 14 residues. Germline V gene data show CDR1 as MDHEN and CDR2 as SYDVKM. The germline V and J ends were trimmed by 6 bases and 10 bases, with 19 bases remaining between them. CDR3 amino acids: CASSTGGSEETIYF. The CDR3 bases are TGTGCCAGCAGCACGGGGGGGTCCGAGGAGACCATATATTTT.